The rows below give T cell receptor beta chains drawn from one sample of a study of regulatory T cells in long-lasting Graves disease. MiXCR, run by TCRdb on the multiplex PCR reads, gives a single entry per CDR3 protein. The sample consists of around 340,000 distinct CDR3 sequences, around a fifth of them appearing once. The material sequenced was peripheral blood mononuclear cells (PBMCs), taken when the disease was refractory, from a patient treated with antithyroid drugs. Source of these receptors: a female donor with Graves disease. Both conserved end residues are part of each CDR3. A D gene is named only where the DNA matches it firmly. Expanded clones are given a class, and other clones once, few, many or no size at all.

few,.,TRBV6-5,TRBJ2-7,TGTGCCAGCAGTTACTCCGGGATGCTCTACGAGCAGTACTTC,CASSYSGMLYEQYF
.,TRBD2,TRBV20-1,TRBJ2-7,TGCAGTGCTAGAGCCGATAGGCGAGCGGGATGCTTCCTCTCCTACGAGCAGTACTTC,CSARADRRAGCFLSYEQYF
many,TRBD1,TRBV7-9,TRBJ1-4,TGTGCCAGCAGCTGGATAGGGACAGGGAATGAAAAACTGTTTTTT,CASSWIGTGNEKLFF
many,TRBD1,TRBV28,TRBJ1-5,TGTGCCAGCAGTTCCACAGGGGTACCCAGCAATCAGCCCCAGCATTTT,CASSSTGVPSNQPQHF
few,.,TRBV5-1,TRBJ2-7,TGCGCCAGCAGCCCGAGCCTAGACAGCATCTACGAGCAGTACTTC,CASSPSLDSIYEQYF
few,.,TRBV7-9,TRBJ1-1,TGTGCCAGCAGCTTTGCCCGGCCGGGGGGGTTGAACACTGAAGCTTTCTTT,CASSFARPGGLNTEAFF
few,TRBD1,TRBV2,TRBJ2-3,TGTGCCAGCATGAGAGACCGGACAGGGGGAACAGATACGCAGTATTTT,CASMRDRTGGTDTQYF
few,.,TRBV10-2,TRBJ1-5,TGCGCCAGCAGTGAAAGAATCGGTCAGCCCCAGCATTTT,CASSERIGQPQHF
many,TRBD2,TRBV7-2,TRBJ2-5,TGTGCCAGCAGCTCAACTTCTAGCGGGGGGGCCAGAGAGACCCAGTACTTC,CASSSTSSGGARETQYF
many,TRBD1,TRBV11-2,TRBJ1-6,TGTGCCAGCAGCTTACGACAGGGGGCGAGTTCACCCCTCCACTTT,CASSLRQGASSPLHF
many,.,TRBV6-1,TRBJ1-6,TGTGCCAGCACAGTAGGCTATAATTCACCCCTCCACTTT,CASTVGYNSPLHF
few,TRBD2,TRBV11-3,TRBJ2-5,TGTGCCAGCAGCTCTTCAGGGACTAGCGGGATAGAGACCCAGTACTTC,CASSSSGTSGIETQYF
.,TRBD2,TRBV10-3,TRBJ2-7,TGTGCCATCAGCGATACTAGCGGGGTGACCTACGAGCAGTACTTC,CAISDTSGVTYEQYF
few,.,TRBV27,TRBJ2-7,TGTGTCAGCAGTTTATCCCCGACGGGGGAGGAGTTCAACGAGCAGTACTTC,CVSSLSPTGEEFNEQYF
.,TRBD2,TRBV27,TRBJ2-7,TGTGCCGGCAGTTTACTTAGCGGGAGGCACACCTACGAGCAGTACTTC,CAGSLLSGRHTYEQYF
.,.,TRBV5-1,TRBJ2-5,TGCGCCAGCAGCTTGTTTTTGAAAGAGACCCAGTACTTC,CASSLFLKETQYF
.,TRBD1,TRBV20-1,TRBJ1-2,TGCAGTGCTCCCGGGACAGGCGGCTACACCTTC,CSAPGTGGYTF
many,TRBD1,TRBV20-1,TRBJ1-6,TGCAGTGCTAGAGACCTAAGGCAGGGGGCAGGATCACCCCTCCACTTT,CSARDLRQGAGSPLHF
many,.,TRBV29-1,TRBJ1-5,TGCAGCGTTAGGTTCAGGGCGGATCAGCCCCAGCATTTT,CSVRFRADQPQHF
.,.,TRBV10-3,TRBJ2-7,TGTGCCATCAGTGGTCCCGGGACCACATCTTACGAGCAGTACTTC,CAISGPGTTSYEQYF
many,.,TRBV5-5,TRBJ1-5,TGTGCCAGCAGCCCGGGTGCGGGGGGGTATAGCAATCAGCCCCAGCATTTT,CASSPGAGGYSNQPQHF
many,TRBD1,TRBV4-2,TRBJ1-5,TGTGCCAGCAGCCAGCCGACAGGGGGCGTCGCTCAGCCCCAGCATTTT,CASSQPTGGVAQPQHF